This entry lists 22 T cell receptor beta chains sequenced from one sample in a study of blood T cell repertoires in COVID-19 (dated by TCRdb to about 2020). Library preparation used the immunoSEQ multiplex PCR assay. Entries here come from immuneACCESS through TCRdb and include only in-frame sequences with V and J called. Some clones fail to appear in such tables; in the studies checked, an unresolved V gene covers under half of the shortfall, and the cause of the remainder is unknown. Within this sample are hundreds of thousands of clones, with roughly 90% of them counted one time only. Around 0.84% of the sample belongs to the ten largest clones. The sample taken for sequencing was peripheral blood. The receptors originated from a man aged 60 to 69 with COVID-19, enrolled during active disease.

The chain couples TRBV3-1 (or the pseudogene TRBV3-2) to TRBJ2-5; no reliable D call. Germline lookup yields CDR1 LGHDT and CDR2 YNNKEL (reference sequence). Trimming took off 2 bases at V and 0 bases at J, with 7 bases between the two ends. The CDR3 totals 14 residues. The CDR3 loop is CASSQWANQETQYF. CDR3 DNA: TGTGCCAGCAGCCAATGGGCGAACCAAGAGACCCAGTACTTC.

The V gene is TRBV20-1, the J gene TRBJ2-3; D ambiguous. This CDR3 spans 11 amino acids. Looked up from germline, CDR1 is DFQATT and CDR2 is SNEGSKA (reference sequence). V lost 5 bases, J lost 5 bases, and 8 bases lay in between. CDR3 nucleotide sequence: TGCAGTGCTGGGCGCCAAGATACGCAGTATTTT. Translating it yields CSAGRQDTQYF.

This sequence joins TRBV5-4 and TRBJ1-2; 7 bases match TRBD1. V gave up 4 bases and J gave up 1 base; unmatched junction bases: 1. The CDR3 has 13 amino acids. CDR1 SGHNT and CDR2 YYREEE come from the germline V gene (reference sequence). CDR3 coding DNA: TGTGCCAGCAGCCCAGGGGGTAACTATGGCTACACCTTC. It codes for CASSPGGNYGYTF.

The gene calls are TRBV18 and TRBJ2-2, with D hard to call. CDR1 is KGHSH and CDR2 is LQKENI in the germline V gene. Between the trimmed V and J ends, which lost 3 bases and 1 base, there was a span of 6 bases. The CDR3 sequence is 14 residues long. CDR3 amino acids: CASSPGRNTGELFF. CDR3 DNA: TGTGCCAGCTCACCGGGCCGGAACACCGGGGAGCTGTTTTTT.

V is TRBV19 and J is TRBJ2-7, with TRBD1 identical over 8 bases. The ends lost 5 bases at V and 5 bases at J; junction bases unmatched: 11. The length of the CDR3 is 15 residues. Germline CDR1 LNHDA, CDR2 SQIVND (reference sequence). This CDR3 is CASSPQQGARNEQYF. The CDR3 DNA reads TGTGCCAGTAGTCCGCAGCAGGGGGCCAGGAACGAGCAGTACTTC.

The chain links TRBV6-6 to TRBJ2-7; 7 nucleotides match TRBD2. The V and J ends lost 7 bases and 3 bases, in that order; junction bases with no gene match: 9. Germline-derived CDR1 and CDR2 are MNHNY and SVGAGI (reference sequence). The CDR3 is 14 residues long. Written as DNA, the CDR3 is TGTGCCAGCAAGCTCTCTAGCGGCCTCTACGAGCAGTACTTC. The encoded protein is CASKLSSGLYEQYF.

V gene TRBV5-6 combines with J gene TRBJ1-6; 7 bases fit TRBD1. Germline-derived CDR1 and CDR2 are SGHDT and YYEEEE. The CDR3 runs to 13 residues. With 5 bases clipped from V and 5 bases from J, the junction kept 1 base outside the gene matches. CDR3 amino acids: CASRGTDNSPLHF. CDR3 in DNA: TGTGCCAGCAGAGGGACAGATAATTCACCCCTCCACTTT.

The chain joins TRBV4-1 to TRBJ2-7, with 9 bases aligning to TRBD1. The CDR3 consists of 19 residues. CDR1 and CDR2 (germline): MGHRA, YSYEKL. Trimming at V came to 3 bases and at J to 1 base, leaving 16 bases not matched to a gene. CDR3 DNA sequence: TGCGCCAGCAGCCAGAGTCAGCTCAGGGGGACAGGGTCGTCCTACGAGCAGTACTTC. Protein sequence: CASSQSQLRGTGSSYEQYF.

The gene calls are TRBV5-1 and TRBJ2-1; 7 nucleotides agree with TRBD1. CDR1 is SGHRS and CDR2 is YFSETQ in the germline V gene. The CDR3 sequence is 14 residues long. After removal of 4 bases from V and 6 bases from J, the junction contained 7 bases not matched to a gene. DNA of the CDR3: TGCGCCAGCAGCGTCGACAGGGTAAGCAATGAGCAGTTCTTC. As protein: CASSVDRVSNEQFF.

Here the CDR3 reads CASDDHPPGTEAFF. The CDR3 DNA follows: TGTGCCAGCGATGACCATCCACCCGGGACTGAAGCTTTCTTT. The genes are TRBV25-1 and TRBJ1-1; D ambiguous. CDR3 length: 14 residues. Germline V lookup: CDR1 MGHDK, CDR2 SYGVNS. Trimming took off 8 bases at V and 5 bases at J, with 18 bases between the two ends.

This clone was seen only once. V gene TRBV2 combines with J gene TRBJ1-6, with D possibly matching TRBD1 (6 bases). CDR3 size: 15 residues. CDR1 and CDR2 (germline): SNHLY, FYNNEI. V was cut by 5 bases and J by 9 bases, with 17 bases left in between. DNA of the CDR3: TGTGCCAGCAGTCTGGACGGGGAAGGGGGTTCACCCCTCCACTTT. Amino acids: CASSLDGEGGSPLHF.

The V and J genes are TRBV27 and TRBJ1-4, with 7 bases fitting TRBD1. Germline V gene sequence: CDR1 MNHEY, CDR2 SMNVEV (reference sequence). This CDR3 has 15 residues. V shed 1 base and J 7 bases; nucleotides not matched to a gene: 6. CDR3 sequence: CASSLWQGGSEKLFF. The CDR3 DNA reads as TGTGCCAGCAGTTTATGGCAGGGGGGAAGTGAAAAACTGTTTTTT.

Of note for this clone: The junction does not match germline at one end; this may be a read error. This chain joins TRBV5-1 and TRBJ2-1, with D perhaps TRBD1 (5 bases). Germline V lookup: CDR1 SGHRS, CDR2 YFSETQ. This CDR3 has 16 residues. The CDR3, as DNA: TGCGCCAGCCGCTTGACAGTTCCCGCCTCCTACAATGAGCAGTTCTTC. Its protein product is CASRLTVPASYNEQFF.

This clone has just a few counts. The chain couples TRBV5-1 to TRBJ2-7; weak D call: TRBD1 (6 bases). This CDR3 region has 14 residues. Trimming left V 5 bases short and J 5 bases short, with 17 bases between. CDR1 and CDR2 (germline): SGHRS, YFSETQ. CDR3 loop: CASRAREGEHEQYF. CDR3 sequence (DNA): TGCGCCAGCAGAGCCCGTGAGGGGGAACACGAGCAGTACTTC.

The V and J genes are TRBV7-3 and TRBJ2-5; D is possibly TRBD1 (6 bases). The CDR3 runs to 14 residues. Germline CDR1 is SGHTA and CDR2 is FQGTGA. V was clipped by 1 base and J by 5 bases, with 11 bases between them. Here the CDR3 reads CASSLRSRGETQYF. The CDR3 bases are TGTGCCAGCAGCTTAAGGTCCAGGGGCGAGACCCAGTACTTC.

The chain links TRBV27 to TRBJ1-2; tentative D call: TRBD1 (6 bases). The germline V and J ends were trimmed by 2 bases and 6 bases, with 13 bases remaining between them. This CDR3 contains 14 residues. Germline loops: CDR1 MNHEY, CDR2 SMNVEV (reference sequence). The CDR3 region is CASSLRREGDGYTF. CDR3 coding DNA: TGTGCCAGCAGTTTAAGAAGGGAGGGGGATGGCTACACCTTC.

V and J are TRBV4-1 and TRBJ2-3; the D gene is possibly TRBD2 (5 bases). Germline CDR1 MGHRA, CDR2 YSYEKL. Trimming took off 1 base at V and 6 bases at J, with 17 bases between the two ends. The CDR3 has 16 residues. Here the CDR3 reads CASSQGHGPASDTQYF. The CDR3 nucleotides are TGCGCCAGCAGCCAAGGGCACGGGCCAGCTAGCGATACGCAGTATTTT.

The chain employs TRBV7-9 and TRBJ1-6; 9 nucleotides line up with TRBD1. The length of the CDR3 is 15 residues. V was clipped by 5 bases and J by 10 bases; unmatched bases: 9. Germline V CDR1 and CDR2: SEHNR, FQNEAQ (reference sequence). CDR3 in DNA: TGTGCCAGCAGCCCCCCGGGGACAGGGAGATCACCCCTCCACTTT. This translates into CASSPPGTGRSPLHF.

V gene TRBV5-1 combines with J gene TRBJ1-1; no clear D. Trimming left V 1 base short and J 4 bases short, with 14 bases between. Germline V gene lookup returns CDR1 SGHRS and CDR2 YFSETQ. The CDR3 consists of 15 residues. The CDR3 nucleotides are TGCGCCAGCAGCTTGAATAGTGGCTGGAGCACTGAAGCTTTCTTT. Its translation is CASSLNSGWSTEAFF.

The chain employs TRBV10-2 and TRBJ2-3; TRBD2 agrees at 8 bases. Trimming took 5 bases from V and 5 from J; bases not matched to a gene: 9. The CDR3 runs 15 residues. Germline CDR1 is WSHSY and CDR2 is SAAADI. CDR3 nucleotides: TGCGCCAGCAGTCGGAGCGGGAGTCAAGGAGATACGCAGTATTTT. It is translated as CASSRSGSQGDTQYF.

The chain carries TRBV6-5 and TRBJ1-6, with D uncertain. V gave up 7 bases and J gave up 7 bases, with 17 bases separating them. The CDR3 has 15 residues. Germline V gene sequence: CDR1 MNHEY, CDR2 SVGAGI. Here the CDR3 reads CASTITNLLNSPLHF. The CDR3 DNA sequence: TGTGCCAGCACTATAACGAACCTCCTAAATTCACCCCTCCACTTT.

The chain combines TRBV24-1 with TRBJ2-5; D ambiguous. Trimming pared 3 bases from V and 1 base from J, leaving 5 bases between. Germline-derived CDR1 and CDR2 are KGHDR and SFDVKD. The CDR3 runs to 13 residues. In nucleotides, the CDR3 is TGTGCCACCAGTGATCCTAGCCAAGAGACCCAGTACTTC. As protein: CATSDPSQETQYF.